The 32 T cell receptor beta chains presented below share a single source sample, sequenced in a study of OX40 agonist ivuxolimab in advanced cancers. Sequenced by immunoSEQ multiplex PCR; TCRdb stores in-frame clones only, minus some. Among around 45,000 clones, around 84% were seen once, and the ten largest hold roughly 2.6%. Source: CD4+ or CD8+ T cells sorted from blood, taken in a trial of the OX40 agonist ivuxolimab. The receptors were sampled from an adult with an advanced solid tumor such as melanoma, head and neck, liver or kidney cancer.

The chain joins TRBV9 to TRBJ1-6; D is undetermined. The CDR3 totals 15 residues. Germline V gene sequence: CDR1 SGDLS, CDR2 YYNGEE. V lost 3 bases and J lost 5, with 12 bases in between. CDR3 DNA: TGTGCCAGCAGCGCAGCTGGACGGGATAATTCACCCCTCCACTTT. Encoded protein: CASSAAGRDNSPLHF.

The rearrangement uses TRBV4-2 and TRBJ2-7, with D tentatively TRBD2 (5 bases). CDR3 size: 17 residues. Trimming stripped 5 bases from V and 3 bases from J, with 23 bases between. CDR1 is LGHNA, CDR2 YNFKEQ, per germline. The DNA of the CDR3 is TGTGCCAGCAGCTTGGAGGCTCTAGTTGCACCAATCTACGAGCAGTACTTC. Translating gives CASSLEALVAPIYEQYF.

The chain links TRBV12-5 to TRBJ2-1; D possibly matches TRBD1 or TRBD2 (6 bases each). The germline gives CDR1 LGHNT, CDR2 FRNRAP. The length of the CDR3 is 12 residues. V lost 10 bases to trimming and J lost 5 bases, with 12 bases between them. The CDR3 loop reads CATRRGNNEQFF. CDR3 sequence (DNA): TGTGCTACACGGAGGGGGAACAATGAGCAGTTCTTC.

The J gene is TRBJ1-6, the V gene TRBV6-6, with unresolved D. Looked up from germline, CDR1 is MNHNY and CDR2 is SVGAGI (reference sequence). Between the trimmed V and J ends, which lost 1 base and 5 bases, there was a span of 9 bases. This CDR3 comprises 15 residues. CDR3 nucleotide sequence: TGTGCCAGCAGTTACTTTCTGGTGGATAATTCACCCCTCCACTTT. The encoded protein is CASSYFLVDNSPLHF.

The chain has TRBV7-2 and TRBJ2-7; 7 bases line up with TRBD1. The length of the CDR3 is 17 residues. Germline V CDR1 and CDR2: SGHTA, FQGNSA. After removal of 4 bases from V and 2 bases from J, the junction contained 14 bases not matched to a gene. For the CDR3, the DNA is TGTGCCAGCAGCTCTTTTCCACGGGGACAGTCGCCCTACGAGCAGTACTTC. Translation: CASSSFPRGQSPYEQYF.

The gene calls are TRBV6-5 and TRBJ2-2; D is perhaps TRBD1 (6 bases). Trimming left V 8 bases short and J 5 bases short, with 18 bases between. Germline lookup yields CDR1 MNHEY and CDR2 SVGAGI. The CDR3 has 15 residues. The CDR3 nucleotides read TGTGCCAGCTGTCTGGGGGCCTCGGGGACCGGGGAGCTGTTTTTT. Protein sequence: CASCLGASGTGELFF.

The CDR3 DNA follows: TGTGCCAGCAGCTTCACTAGCTCCTACAATGAGCAGTTCTTC. This translates into CASSFTSSYNEQFF. The chain uses TRBV11-1 and TRBJ2-1, with a tentative D call TRBD2 (5 bases). The CDR3 loop spans 14 amino acids. Germline V gives CDR1 SGHAT, CDR2 FQDESV (reference sequence). Deletions cut 3 bases from V and 0 bases from J, with 6 bases between.

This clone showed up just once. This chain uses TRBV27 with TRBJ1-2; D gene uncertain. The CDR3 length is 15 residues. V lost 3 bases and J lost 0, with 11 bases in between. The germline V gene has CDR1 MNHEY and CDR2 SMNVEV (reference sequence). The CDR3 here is CASSFRTDANYGYTF. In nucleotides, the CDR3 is TGTGCCAGCAGTTTCCGAACCGATGCTAACTATGGCTACACCTTC.

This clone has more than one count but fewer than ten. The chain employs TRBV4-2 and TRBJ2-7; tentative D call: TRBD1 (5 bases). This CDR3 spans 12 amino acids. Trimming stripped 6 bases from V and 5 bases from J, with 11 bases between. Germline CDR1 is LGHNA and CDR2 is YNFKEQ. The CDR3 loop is CASRGDLHEQYF. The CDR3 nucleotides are TGTGCCAGCAGAGGGGATCTCCACGAGCAGTACTTC.

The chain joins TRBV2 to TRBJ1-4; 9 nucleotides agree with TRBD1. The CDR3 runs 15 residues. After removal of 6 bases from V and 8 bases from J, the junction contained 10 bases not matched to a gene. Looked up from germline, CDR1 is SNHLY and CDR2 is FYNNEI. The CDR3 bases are TGTGCCAGCAGGCTCCCGGGACAGGGCGGCGAAAAACTGTTTTTT. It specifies CASRLPGQGGEKLFF.

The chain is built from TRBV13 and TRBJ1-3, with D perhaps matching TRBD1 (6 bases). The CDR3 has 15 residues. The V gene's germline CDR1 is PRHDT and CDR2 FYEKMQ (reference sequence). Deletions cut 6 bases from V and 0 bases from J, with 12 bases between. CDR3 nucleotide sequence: TGTGCCAGCAGTCCGTGGGGGCTCTCTGGAAACACCATATATTTT. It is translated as CASSPWGLSGNTIYF.

The CDR3 nucleotides are TGCGCCAGCAGTGGGACTACTGCGGGACAGGGCCTTTCACCCCTCCACTTT. Translation gives CASSGTTAGQGLSPLHF. The chain links TRBV5-1 to TRBJ1-6; 9 bases align to TRBD1. V lost 5 bases, J lost 9 bases, and 15 bases stayed unmatched. CDR3 size: 17 residues. Germline CDR1 is SGHRS and CDR2 is YFSETQ. Together with reference TRBV5-1 and TRBJ1-6, the CDR3 gives the full variable domain: KAGVTQTPRYLIKTRGQQVTLSCSPISGHRSVSWYQQTPGQGLQFLFEYFSETQRNKGNFPGRFSGRQFSNSRSEMNVSTLELGDSALYLCASSGTTAGQGLSPLHFGNGTRLTVT.

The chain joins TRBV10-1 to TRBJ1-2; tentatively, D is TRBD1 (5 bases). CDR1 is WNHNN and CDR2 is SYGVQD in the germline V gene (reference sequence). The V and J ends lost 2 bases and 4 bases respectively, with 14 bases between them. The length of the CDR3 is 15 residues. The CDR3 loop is CASSEAPRGGYGYTF. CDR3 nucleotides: TGCGCCAGCAGTGAGGCCCCCCGGGGCGGCTATGGCTACACCTTC.

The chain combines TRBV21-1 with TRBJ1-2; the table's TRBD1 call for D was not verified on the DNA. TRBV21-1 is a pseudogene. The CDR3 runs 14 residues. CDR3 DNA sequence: TGTGCCACCTCCCACAGGGGGCAGAGCTATGGCTACACCTTC. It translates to CATSHRGQSYGYTF.

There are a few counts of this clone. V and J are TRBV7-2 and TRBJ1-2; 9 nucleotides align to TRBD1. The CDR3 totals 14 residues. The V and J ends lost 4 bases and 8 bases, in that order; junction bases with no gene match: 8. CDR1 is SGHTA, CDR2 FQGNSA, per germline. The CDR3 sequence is CASSSSDRGRGYTF. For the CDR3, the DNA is TGTGCCAGCAGCTCTTCGGACAGGGGAAGGGGCTACACCTTC. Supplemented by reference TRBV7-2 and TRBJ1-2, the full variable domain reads GAGVSQSPSNKVTEKGKDVELRCDPISGHTALYWYRQSLGQGLEFLIYFQGNSAPDKSGLPSDRFSAERTGGSVSTLTIQRTQQEDSAVYLCASSSSDRGRGYTFGSGTRLTVV.

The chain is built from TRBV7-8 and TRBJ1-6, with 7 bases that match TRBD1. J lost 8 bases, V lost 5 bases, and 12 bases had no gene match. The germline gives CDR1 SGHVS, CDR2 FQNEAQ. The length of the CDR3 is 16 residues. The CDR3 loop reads CASSANRGIVDSPLHF. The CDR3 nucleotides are TGTGCCAGCAGCGCAAACAGGGGAATCGTTGATTCACCCCTCCACTTT.

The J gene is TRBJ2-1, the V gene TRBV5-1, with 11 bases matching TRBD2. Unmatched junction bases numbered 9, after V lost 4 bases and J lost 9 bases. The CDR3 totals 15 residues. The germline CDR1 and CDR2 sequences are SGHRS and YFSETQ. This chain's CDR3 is CASSPSTSGVGEQFF. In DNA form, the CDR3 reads TGCGCCAGCAGCCCCTCGACTAGCGGGGTGGGTGAGCAGTTCTTC. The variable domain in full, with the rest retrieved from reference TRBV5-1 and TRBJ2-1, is KAGVTQTPRYLIKTRGQQVTLSCSPISGHRSVSWYQQTPGQGLQFLFEYFSETQRNKGNFPGRFSGRQFSNSRSEMNVSTLELGDSALYLCASSPSTSGVGEQFFGPGTRLTVL.

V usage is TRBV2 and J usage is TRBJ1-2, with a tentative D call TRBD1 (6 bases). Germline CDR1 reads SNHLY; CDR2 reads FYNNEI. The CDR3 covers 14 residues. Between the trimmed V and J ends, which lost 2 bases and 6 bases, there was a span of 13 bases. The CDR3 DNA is TGTGCCAGCAGTGAACGAACAGGGAGGGATGGCTACACCTTC. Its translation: CASSERTGRDGYTF.

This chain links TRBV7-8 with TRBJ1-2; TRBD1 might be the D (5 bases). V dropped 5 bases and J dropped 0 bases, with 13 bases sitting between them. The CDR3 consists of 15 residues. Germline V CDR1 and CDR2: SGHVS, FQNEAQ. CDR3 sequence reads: CASSLTRTSNYGYTF. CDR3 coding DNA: TGTGCCAGCAGCCTAACGCGGACATCTAACTATGGCTACACCTTC.

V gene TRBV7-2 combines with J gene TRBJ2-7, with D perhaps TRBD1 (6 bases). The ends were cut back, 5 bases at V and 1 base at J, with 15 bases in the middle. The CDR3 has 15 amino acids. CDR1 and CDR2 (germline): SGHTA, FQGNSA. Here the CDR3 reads CASSPGHGASYEQYF. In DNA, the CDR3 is TGTGCCAGCAGCCCGGGACACGGGGCGTCCTACGAGCAGTACTTC.

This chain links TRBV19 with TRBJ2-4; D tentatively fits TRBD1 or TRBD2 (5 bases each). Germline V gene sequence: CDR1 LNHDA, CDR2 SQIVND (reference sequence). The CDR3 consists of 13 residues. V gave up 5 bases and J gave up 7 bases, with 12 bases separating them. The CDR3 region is CASSRGEWNIQYF. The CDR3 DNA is TGTGCCAGTAGTCGAGGGGAGTGGAACATTCAGTACTTC. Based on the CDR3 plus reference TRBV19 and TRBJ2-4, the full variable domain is DGGITQSPKYLFRKEGQNVTLSCEQNLNHDAMYWYRQDPGQGLRLIYYSQIVNDFQKGDIAEGYSVSREKKESFPLTVTSAQKNPTAFYLCASSRGEWNIQYFGAGTRLSVL.

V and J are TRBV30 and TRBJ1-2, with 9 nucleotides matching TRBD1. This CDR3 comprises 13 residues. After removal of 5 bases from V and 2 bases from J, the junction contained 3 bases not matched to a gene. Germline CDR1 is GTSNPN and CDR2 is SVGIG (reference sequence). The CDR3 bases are TGTGCCTGGTTTGGACAGGGGAACTATGGCTACACCTTC. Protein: CAWFGQGNYGYTF.

The DNA for the CDR3 is TGCAGCGTTGAAGTTAGGGCCCTTGACAGGGGAAGCCGGGTCACAGATACGCAGTATTTT. It codes for CSVEVRALDRGSRVTDTQYF. This chain joins TRBV29-1 and TRBJ2-3; 8 nucleotides agree with TRBD1. CDR1 and CDR2 (germline): SQVTM, ANQGSEA. The ends lost 1 base at V and 2 bases at J; junction bases unmatched: 20. The CDR3 covers 20 residues.

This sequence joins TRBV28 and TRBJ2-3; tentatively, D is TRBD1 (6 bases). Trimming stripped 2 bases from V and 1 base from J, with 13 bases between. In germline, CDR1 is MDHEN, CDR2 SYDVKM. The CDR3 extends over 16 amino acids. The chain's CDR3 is CASSLDRGFGTDTQYF. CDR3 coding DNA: TGTGCCAGCAGTTTAGATAGGGGGTTCGGCACAGATACGCAGTATTTT.

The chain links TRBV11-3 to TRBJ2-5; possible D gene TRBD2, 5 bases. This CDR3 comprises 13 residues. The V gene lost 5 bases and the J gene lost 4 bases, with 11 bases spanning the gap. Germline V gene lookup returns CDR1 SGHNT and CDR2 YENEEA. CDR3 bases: TGTGCCAGCAGCCCGGGGTCCGGAGAGACCCAGTACTTC. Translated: CASSPGSGETQYF. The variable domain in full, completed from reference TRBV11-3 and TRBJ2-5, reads EAGVVQSPRYKIIEKKQPVAFWCNPISGHNTLYWYLQNLGQGPELLIRYENEEAVDDSQLPKDRFSAERLKGVDSTLKIQPAELGDSAVYLCASSPGSGETQYFGPGTRLLVL.

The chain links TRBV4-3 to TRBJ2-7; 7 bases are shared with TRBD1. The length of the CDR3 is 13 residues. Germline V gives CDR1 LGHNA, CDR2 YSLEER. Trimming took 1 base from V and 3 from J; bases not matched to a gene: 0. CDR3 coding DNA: TGCGCCAGCAGCCAAGGGGACAGCTACGAGCAGTACTTC. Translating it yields CASSQGDSYEQYF.

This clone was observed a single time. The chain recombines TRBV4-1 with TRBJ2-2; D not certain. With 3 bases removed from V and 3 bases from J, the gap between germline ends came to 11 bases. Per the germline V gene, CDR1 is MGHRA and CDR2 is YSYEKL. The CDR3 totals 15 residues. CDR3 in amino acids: CASSHTALYTGELFF. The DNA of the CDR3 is TGCGCCAGCAGCCACACGGCCCTTTACACCGGGGAGCTGTTTTTT.

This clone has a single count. CDR3 protein: CASSGSVAGSGGELFF. The DNA for the CDR3 is TGCGCCAGCAGCGGCTCAGTAGCGGGATCTGGCGGGGAGCTGTTTTTT. The V call is TRBV5-1, the J call TRBJ2-2; TRBD2 matches 8 bases. The V gene's germline CDR1 is SGHRS and CDR2 YFSETQ. V shed 4 bases, J shed 7 bases, and the junction held 12 bases outside the gene matches. The CDR3 extends over 16 amino acids.

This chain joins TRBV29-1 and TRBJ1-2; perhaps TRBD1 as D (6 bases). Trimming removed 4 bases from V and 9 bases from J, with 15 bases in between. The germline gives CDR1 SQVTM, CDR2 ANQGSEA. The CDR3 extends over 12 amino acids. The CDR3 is CSVGGGARSYTF. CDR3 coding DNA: TGCAGCGTTGGAGGGGGGGCGAGGAGCTACACCTTC.

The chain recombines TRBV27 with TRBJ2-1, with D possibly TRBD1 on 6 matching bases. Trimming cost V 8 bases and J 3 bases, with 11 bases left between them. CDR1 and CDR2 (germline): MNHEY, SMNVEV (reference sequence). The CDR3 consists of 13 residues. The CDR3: CASAQGLYNEQFF. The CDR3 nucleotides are TGTGCCAGCGCCCAGGGGCTCTACAATGAGCAGTTCTTC.

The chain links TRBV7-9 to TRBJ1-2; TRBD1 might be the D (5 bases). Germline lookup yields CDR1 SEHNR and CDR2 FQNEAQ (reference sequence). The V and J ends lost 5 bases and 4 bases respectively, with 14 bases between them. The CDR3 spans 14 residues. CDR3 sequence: CASSAGGGVYGYTF. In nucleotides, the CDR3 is TGTGCCAGCAGCGCCGGTGGGGGGGTCTATGGCTACACCTTC.

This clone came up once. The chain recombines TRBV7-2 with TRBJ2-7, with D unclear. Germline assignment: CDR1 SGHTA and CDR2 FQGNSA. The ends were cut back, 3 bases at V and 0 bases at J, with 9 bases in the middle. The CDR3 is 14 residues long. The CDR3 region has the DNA TGTGCCAGCAGCTTCGACTGGGGCTCCTACGAGCAGTACTTC. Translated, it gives CASSFDWGSYEQYF.